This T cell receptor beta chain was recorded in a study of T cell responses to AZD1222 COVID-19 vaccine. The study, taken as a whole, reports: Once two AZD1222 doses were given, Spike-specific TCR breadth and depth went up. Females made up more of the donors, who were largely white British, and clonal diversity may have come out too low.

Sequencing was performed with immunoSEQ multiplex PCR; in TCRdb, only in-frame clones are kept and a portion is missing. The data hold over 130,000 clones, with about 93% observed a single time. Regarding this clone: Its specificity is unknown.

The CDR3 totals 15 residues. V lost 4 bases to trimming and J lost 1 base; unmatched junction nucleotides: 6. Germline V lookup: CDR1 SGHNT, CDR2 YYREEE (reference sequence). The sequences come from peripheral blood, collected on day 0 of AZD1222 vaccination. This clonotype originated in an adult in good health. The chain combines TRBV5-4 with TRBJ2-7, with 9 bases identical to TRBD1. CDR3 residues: CASSPGDRVSYEQYF. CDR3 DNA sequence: TGTGCCAGCAGCCCGGGGGACAGGGTTTCCTACGAGCAGTACTTC.